The 29 T cell receptor beta chains listed next were all sequenced from one sample in a study of T-cell reconstitution after alpha-beta-depleted transplantation in children. For TCRbeta, the library was prepared with unique molecular identifiers. MiXCR, applied by TCRdb to the PCR reads, yields one record per CDR3 protein. The sample records around 200,000 distinct CDR3 sequences, approximately 6.8% being singletons. The sample here was PBMCs from the stem cell graft donor, taken from the stem cell graft. These receptors were obtained from a human donor who donated a stem cell graft to a child with Wiskott-Aldrich syndrome.

This clonotype was picked up many times. The rearrangement links TRBV29-1 to TRBJ1-1; 7 bases line up with TRBD1. CDR3 length: 18 amino acids. V gave up 5 bases and J gave up 3 bases; unmatched junction bases: 21. CDR1 and CDR2 from the germline V gene are SQVTM and ANQGSEA. This CDR3 is CSVSPPHRGSSRDTEAFF. The CDR3 DNA follows: TGCAGCGTTTCCCCCCCCCACAGGGGCTCATCGAGGGACACTGAAGCTTTCTTT. Combining the CDR3 with reference TRBV29-1 and TRBJ1-1 gives the whole variable domain SAVISQKPSRDICQRGTSLTIQCQVDSQVTMMFWYRQQPGQSLTLIATANQGSEATYESGFVIDKFPISRPNLTFSTLTVSNMSPEDSSIYLCSVSPPHRGSSRDTEAFFGQGTRLTVV.

The table lists this clonotype with many counts. The rearrangement joins TRBV3-1 to TRBJ1-1, with unresolved D. Trimming left V 0 bases short and J 13 bases short, with 12 bases between. Germline CDR1 is LGHDT and CDR2 is YNNKEL (reference sequence). The CDR3 extends over 12 amino acids. In nucleotides, the CDR3 is TGTGCCAGCAGCCAAGATGCGAGAAGGAGTTTCTTT. It yields the protein CASSQDARRSFF.

On this clonotype: Possible read error: a much larger clone is one base away. J is TRBJ1-2 and V is TRBV10-3; D perhaps matches TRBD1 (5 bases). V was shortened by 8 bases and J by 7 bases, with 14 bases between the two germline ends. Germline V CDR1 and CDR2: ENHRY, SYGVKD. The CDR3 runs to 12 residues. CDR3 sequence: CAIGRVHVGYTF. The CDR3 DNA is TGTGCCATCGGCAGGGTACATGTTGGCTACACCTTC.

This clonotype came up a few times. This chain uses TRBV7-8 with TRBJ1-6, with D maybe TRBD1 (5 bases). Between the trimmed V and J ends, which lost 2 bases and 0 bases, there was a span of 11 bases. This CDR3 comprises 17 residues. CDR1 is SGHVS, CDR2 FQNEAQ, per germline. CDR3 nucleotides: TGTGCCAGCAGCTTAAAGGGACCGAGCTCCTATAATTCACCCCTCCACTTT. Residues: CASSLKGPSSYNSPLHF. The variable domain in full, completed from reference TRBV7-8 and TRBJ1-6, reads GAGVSQSPRYKVAKRGQDVALRCDPISGHVSLFWYQQALGQGPEFLTYFQNEAQLDKSGLPSDRFFAERPEGSVSTLKIQRTQQEDSAVYLCASSLKGPSSYNSPLHFGNGTRLTVT.

This clonotype has a count of ten or more. The rearrangement uses TRBV20-1 and TRBJ2-7; D may be TRBD1 (6 bases). Germline loops: CDR1 DFQATT, CDR2 SNEGSKA (reference sequence). The CDR3 totals 13 residues. Trimming cost V 7 bases and J 2 bases, with 15 bases left between them. DNA for the CDR3: TGCAGTGTCAGGGGCAGGAGTACCTACGAGCAGTACTTC. Protein: CSVRGRSTYEQYF.

This clonotype was counted between two and nine times. This rearrangement joins TRBV15 to TRBJ1-5; TRBD1 is a possible D gene (5 bases). V was cut by 1 base and J by 6 bases, with 13 bases left in between. The CDR3 length is 15 residues. Per the germline V gene, CDR1 is LNHNV and CDR2 is YYDKDF (reference sequence). Here the CDR3 reads CATSRGGETTQPQHF. CDR3 bases: TGTGCCACCAGCAGAGGGGGGGAGACAACTCAGCCCCAGCATTTT.

There are many counts of this clonotype. The chain uses TRBV7-6 and TRBJ2-7; D perhaps matches TRBD2 (5 bases). Germline V gene data show CDR1 as SGHVS and CDR2 as FNYEAQ. The V end was cut by 5 bases, the J end by 6 bases, with 11 bases between. The CDR3 contains 12 residues. CDR3 coding DNA: TGTGCCAGCAGCCCACTAGGGAGCGAGCAGTACTTC. Translating it yields CASSPLGSEQYF.

This clonotype was seen at least ten times. The chain recombines TRBV10-3 with TRBJ1-2, with TRBD1 matching 10 bases. J gave up 8 bases and V 8 bases, and 5 bases lay outside the gene matches. The CDR3 is 12 residues long. Germline assignment: CDR1 ENHRY and CDR2 SYGVKD. As DNA, the CDR3 is TGTGCCATCGGGACAGGGGTCGTGGGCTACACCTTC. It is translated as CAIGTGVVGYTF.

This clonotype was seen repeatedly, ten times or more. V usage is TRBV6-5 and J usage is TRBJ2-3; tentatively, D is TRBD1 or TRBD2 (6 bases each). The CDR3 consists of 17 residues. Germline V gives CDR1 MNHEY, CDR2 SVGAGI. The V end was cut by 3 bases, the J end by 0 bases, with 16 bases between. The CDR3 here is CASSYILGGSSTDTQYF. The DNA of the CDR3 is TGTGCCAGCAGTTATATTCTGGGGGGCAGTAGCACAGATACGCAGTATTTT.

This clonotype has only a few counts. The V gene is TRBV12-3 or TRBV12-4, the J gene TRBJ1-5; 10 bases are shared with TRBD1. V lost 4 bases and J lost 5; bases outside the gene matches: 5. The CDR3 is 15 residues long. Here the CDR3 reads CASSWGDRGHQPQHF. The CDR3 coding sequence is TGTGCCAGCAGTTGGGGGGACAGGGGCCATCAGCCCCAGCATTTT.

This clonotype was counted at least ten times. This chain connects TRBV6-5 to TRBJ2-1; D is uncertain. This CDR3 has 15 residues. V was shortened by 6 bases and J by 9 bases, with 21 bases between the two germline ends. Germline loops: CDR1 MNHEY, CDR2 SVGAGI. The CDR3 sequence is CASRINFDFLPEQFF. DNA of the CDR3: TGTGCCAGCAGGATAAACTTTGACTTTCTTCCTGAGCAGTTCTTC.

This clonotype was detected many times. This sequence joins TRBV7-2 and TRBJ2-2; no firm D call. The CDR3 is 16 residues long. V was clipped by 6 bases and J by 4 bases, with 18 bases between them. Germline CDR1 reads SGHTA; CDR2 reads FQGNSA. The CDR3 spells CASRISGTYTTGELFF. Here the CDR3 DNA reads TGTGCCAGCAGGATTTCAGGAACCTATACCACCGGGGAGCTGTTTTTT.

Many counts were recorded for this clonotype. J is TRBJ2-5 and V is TRBV6-5, with a tentative D call TRBD2 (6 bases). This CDR3 spans 15 amino acids. Germline loops: CDR1 MNHEY, CDR2 SVGAGI. The V end was cut by 0 bases, the J end by 3 bases, with 11 bases between. The CDR3: CASSYSFRGKETQYF. The CDR3 coding sequence is TGTGCCAGCAGTTACTCGTTTCGGGGGAAAGAGACCCAGTACTTC.

The chain links TRBV14 to TRBJ2-7; a possible D gene is TRBD2 (5 bases). Trimming left V 1 base short and J 8 bases short, with 12 bases between. The germline CDR1 and CDR2 sequences are SGHDN and FVKESK. The length of the CDR3 is 13 residues. CDR3 coding DNA: TGTGCCAGCAGCCAAGGCGGGCCGGAGAAGCAGTACTTC. As protein: CASSQGGPEKQYF.

This clonotype was observed a few times. V and J are TRBV27 and TRBJ2-7, with a tentative D call TRBD1 (6 bases). Trimming removed 6 bases from V and 1 base from J, with 13 bases in between. This CDR3 is built from 14 residues. In germline, CDR1 is MNHEY, CDR2 SMNVEV (reference sequence). The CDR3 DNA reads TGTGCCAGCAGCCGAATCGGACAGTCCTACGAGCAGTACTTC. Protein product: CASSRIGQSYEQYF.

V and J are TRBV6-2 or TRBV6-3 and TRBJ2-7; D is uncertain. The CDR3 loop spans 13 amino acids. Trimming stripped 7 bases from V and 1 base from J, with 11 bases between. CDR1 and CDR2 (germline): MNHEY, SVGEGT. CDR3 sequence: CASTGFGSYEQYF. For the CDR3, the DNA is TGTGCCAGCACCGGTTTTGGGTCCTACGAGCAGTACTTC.

This clonotype was detected many times. This chain uses TRBV5-1 with TRBJ2-7; possibly TRBD1 for D (7 bases). Per germline, CDR1 SGHRS and CDR2 YFSETQ. The CDR3 is made up of 13 amino acids. V lost 8 bases and J lost 5, with 17 bases in between. The CDR3 loop is CASNRGREDEQYF. For the CDR3, the DNA is TGCGCCAGTAACAGGGGCAGGGAGGACGAGCAGTACTTC.

This clonotype has at least ten counts. The rearrangement joins TRBV5-1 to TRBJ1-2; perhaps TRBD1 as D (5 bases). The V end was cut by 2 bases, the J end by 0 bases, with 11 bases between. Germline CDR1 and CDR2: SGHRS and YFSETQ. This CDR3 contains 15 residues. The CDR3 DNA is TGCGCCAGCAGCTTAGGAGGGGTGGCTAACTATGGCTACACCTTC. Translation: CASSLGGVANYGYTF.

This clonotype was seen ten or more times. The chain combines TRBV12-3 or TRBV12-4 with TRBJ2-1, with 11 bases that match TRBD1. V shed 0 bases and J 5 bases; nucleotides not matched to a gene: 3. The CDR3 runs 16 residues. CDR3 DNA: TGTGCCAGCAGTTTAGCCGGACAGGGGGCCGACAATGAGCAGTTCTTC. It specifies CASSLAGQGADNEQFF.

This clonotype showed up many times. This rearrangement joins TRBV2 to TRBJ2-1; D is possibly TRBD2 (6 bases). Germline values: CDR1 SNHLY, CDR2 FYNNEI. This CDR3 is built from 17 residues. V gave up 0 bases and J gave up 5 bases, with 17 bases separating them. CDR3 residues: CASSEALGASAHNEQFF. The CDR3 nucleotides read TGTGCCAGCAGTGAAGCGCTTGGGGCTAGCGCCCACAATGAGCAGTTCTTC.

This clonotype was counted a few times. The V call is TRBV15, the J call TRBJ2-1; 9 bases align to TRBD1. CDR1 and CDR2 from the germline V gene are LNHNV and YYDKDF (reference sequence). CDR3 length equals 15 residues. The trim removed 5 bases at V and 8 bases at J, leaving 10 bases unmatched. This CDR3 is CATSGSGQGGHEQFF. In DNA form, the CDR3 reads TGTGCCACCAGCGGATCGGGACAGGGTGGCCATGAGCAGTTCTTC.

This clonotype was detected ten times or more. The chain joins TRBV12-3 or TRBV12-4 to TRBJ1-1, with 7 bases that match TRBD1. The CDR3 is 14 amino acids. Trimming removed 3 bases from V and 4 bases from J; junction bases left unmatched: 5. The CDR3, as DNA: TGTGCCAGCAGTTTGACAGGGTTGGGCACTGAAGCTTTCTTT. It codes for CASSLTGLGTEAFF.

This clonotype was seen at least ten times. The V call is TRBV30, the J call TRBJ2-5, with TRBD1 matching 10 bases. The CDR3 runs 16 residues. J gave up 5 bases and V 0 bases, and 9 bases lay outside the gene matches. Germline CDR1 reads GTSNPN; CDR2 reads SVGIG (reference sequence). DNA for the CDR3: TGTGCCTGGAGTGTAGGGGAGACAGGGGGCCGGGAGACCCAGTACTTC. It is translated as CAWSVGETGGRETQYF.

The sample holds many counts of this clonotype. The rearrangement joins TRBV28 to TRBJ1-6; TRBD1 might be the D (5 bases). Trimming took off 4 bases at V and 7 bases at J, with 14 bases between the two ends. Germline V gene data show CDR1 as MDHEN and CDR2 as SYDVKM. The CDR3 spans 15 residues. The CDR3 coding sequence is TGTGCCAGCAGTTCCCTGAGGGGTCCCAATTCACCCCTCCACTTT. Residues: CASSSLRGPNSPLHF.

This clonotype was seen many times. This rearrangement joins TRBV5-1 to TRBJ2-7; a possible D gene is TRBD1 (5 bases). V was pared by 4 bases and J by 0 bases, with 11 bases between. The germline CDR1 and CDR2 sequences are SGHRS and YFSETQ. The length of the CDR3 is 14 residues. CDR3 amino acids: CASSEDINSYEQYF. DNA for the CDR3: TGCGCCAGCAGCGAGGACATTAACTCCTACGAGCAGTACTTC. Using reference TRBV5-1 and TRBJ2-7 for the parts outside the CDR3, the full variable domain is KAGVTQTPRYLIKTRGQQVTLSCSPISGHRSVSWYQQTPGQGLQFLFEYFSETQRNKGNFPGRFSGRQFSNSRSEMNVSTLELGDSALYLCASSEDINSYEQYFGPGTRLTVT.

Many counts were recorded for this clonotype. This chain connects TRBV2 to TRBJ2-5; no reliable D call. V lost 3 bases to trimming and J lost 4 bases, with 9 bases between them. Per the germline V gene, CDR1 is SNHLY and CDR2 is FYNNEI. This CDR3 has 13 residues. CDR3 amino acids: CASSERTRETQYF. The DNA of the CDR3 is TGTGCCAGCAGTGAGAGGACGAGAGAGACCCAGTACTTC.

This chain links TRBV7-9 with TRBJ2-3, with 7 positions matching TRBD2. From germline, CDR1 is SEHNR and CDR2 FQNEAQ (reference sequence). CDR3 size: 14 residues. With 5 bases clipped from V and 3 bases from J, the junction kept 5 bases outside the gene matches. CDR3 sequence (DNA): TGTGCCAGCAGCGGGGGACTAATAACAGATACGCAGTATTTT. Translating it yields CASSGGLITDTQYF.

In this sample, this clonotype turned up a few times. This chain links TRBV4-1 with TRBJ1-1; D uncertain. There are 15 residues in the CDR3. The germline V gene has CDR1 MGHRA and CDR2 YSYEKL. The ends were cut back, 1 base at V and 5 bases at J, with 14 bases in the middle. The CDR3 protein is CASSQVTHGGTEAFF. In DNA, the CDR3 is TGCGCCAGCAGCCAAGTCACACATGGCGGGACTGAAGCTTTCTTT.

This clonotype was seen many times. The chain is built from TRBV12-3 or TRBV12-4 and TRBJ1-2, with 9 bases lining up with TRBD1. Losses at the gene ends were 5 bases for V and 4 bases for J; bases not matched to a gene: 11. The length of the CDR3 is 16 residues. The CDR3 bases are TGTGCCAGCAGTAACTTCCGGGACAGGGATGGCTATGGCTACACCTTC. Translation gives CASSNFRDRDGYGYTF.